This is a list of T cell receptor beta chains from one sample in a study of human T cells and chemical hapten exposure. TCRdb re-called the RACE reads with MiXCR, one entry per CDR3 protein. The sample holds about 73,000 distinct CDR3 sequences, 8.5% seen once. This specimen consisted of whole blood, obtained in connection with sensitization to the hapten diphenylcyclopropenone (DPC). The receptors derive from a woman aged 50 to 65 with alopecia areata. Some clones in this sample may be carry-over from other donors' samples. CDR3s include the opening cysteine and the closing phenylalanine or tryptophan. D genes are given only for firm matches. Size tells how often a clone was seen (once, few, many) or the class of an expanded clone, and some rows leave it out.

TRBV11-2,TRBJ2-5,many,.,TGTGCCAGCAGCTTCGGTCAACAAGAGACCCAGTACTTC,CASSFGQQETQYF
TRBV20-1,TRBJ2-4,few,.,TGCAGTGCCCCACTGGGGGGCCGGGGGGCCAAAAACATTCAGTACTTC,CSAPLGGRGAKNIQYF
TRBV6-5,TRBJ1-2,.,TRBD1,TGTGCCAGCAGTTATGGACAGGGGCCTAACTATGGCTACACCTTC,CASSYGQGPNYGYTF
TRBV4-1,TRBJ1-4,many,TRBD1,TGCGCCAGCAGCTCGACAGGGGGCAAAGATGAAAAACTGTTTTTT,CASSSTGGKDEKLFF
TRBV4-3,TRBJ2-5,.,TRBD2,TGCGCCAGCAGCCAGCTACAGCGGGGGACCCAGTACTTC,CASSQLQRGTQYF
TRBV30,TRBJ2-5,few,.,TGTGCCTGGGGGGAAGGGCTAGAGACCCAGTACTTC,CAWGEGLETQYF
TRBV27,TRBJ2-7,few,TRBD2,TGTGCCAGCCGTGGGTGGGTAGCGGGCCCCTACGAGCAGTACTTC,CASRGWVAGPYEQYF
TRBV28,TRBJ2-1,few,.,TGTGCCAGCAGCACCGGGCCCCCCGATGAGCAGTTCTTC,CASSTGPPDEQFF
TRBV6-2/TRBV6-3,TRBJ1-1,few,TRBD1,TGTGCCAGCAGCCACGACAGGGGGTTTGCTTTCTTT,CASSHDRGFAFF
TRBV29-1,TRBJ2-3,.,.,TGCAGCGTTGAAGGTGGAGGGTCCACAGATACGCAGTATTTT,CSVEGGGSTDTQYF